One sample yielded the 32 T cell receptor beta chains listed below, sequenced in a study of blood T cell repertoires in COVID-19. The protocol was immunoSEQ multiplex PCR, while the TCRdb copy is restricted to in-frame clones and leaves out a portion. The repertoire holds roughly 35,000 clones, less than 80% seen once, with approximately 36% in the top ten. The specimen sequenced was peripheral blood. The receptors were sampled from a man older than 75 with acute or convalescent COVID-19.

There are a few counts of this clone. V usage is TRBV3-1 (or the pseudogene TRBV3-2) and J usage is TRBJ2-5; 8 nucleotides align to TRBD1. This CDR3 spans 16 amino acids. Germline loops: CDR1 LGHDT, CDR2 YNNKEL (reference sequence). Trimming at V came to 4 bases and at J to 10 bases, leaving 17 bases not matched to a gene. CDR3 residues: CASSRSVGRGRGNQYF. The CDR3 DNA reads TGTGCCAGCAGCCGCTCCGTCGGCAGGGGGCGGGGAAACCAGTACTTC.

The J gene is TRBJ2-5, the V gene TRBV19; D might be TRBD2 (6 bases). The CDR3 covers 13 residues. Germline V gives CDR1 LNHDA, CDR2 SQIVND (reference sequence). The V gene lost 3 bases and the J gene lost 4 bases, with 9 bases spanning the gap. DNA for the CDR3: TGTGCCAGTAGTATTGCGGGGCGAGAGACCCAGTACTTC. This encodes CASSIAGRETQYF.

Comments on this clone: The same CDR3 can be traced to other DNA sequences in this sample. The chain's CDR3 is CASSPGTGRGGYTF. The CDR3 coding sequence is TGTGCCAGCTCACCCGGGACAGGGCGCGGGGGCTACACCTTC. The chain employs TRBV18 and TRBJ1-2; 9 bases align to TRBD1. The CDR3 consists of 14 residues. V gave up 3 bases and J gave up 8 bases; unmatched junction bases: 7. Germline CDR1 and CDR2: KGHSH and LQKENI.

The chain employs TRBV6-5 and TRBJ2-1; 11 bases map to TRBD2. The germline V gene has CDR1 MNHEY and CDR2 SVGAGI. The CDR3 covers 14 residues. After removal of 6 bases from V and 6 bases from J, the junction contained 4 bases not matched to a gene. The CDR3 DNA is TGTGCCAGCAGGGGACTAGCGGCGTTCAATGAGCAGTTCTTC. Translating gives CASRGLAAFNEQFF.

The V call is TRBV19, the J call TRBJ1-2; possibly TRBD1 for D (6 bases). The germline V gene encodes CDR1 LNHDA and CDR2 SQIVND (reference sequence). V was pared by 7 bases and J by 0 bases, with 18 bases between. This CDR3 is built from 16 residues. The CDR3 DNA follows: TGTGCCAGTAAAGTAAGGACAGTTCAAGCTAACTATGGCTACACCTTC. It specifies CASKVRTVQANYGYTF.

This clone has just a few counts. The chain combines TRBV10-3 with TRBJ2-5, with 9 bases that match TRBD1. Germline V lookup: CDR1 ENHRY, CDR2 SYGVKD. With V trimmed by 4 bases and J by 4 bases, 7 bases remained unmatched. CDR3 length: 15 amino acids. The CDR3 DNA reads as TGTGCCATCAGTGCCTCCGGGACAGGGTTAGAGACCCAGTACTTC. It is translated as CAISASGTGLETQYF.

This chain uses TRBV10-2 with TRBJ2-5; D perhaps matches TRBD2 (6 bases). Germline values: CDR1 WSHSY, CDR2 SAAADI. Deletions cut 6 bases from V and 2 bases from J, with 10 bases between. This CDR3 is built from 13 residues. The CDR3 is CASRLGGQETQYF. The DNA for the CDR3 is TGCGCCAGCAGACTTGGAGGGCAAGAGACCCAGTACTTC.

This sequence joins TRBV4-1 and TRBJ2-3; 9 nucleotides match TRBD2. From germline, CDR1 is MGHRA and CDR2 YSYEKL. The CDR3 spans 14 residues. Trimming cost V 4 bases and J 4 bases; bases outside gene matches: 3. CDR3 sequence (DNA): TGCGCCAGCAGCCTGACTAGCGGTGCAGATACGCAGTATTTT. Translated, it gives CASSLTSGADTQYF.

The CDR3 DNA is TGTGCCAGCAGCTTAGCAGGGGATCTTAACGAGCAGTACTTC. This encodes CASSLAGDLNEQYF. The rearrangement uses TRBV7-2 and TRBJ2-7; a weak D match, TRBD1 (5 bases). CDR3 length equals 14 residues. The V gene lost 0 bases and the J gene lost 5 bases, with 11 bases spanning the gap. Germline V CDR1 and CDR2: SGHTA, FQGNSA.

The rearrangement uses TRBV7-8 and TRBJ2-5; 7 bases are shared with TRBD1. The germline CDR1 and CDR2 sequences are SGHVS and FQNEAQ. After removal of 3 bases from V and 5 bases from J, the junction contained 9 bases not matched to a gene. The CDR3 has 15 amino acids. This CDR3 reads CASSLLPGGTETQYF. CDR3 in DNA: TGTGCCAGCAGCTTGTTGCCAGGGGGTACGGAGACCCAGTACTTC.

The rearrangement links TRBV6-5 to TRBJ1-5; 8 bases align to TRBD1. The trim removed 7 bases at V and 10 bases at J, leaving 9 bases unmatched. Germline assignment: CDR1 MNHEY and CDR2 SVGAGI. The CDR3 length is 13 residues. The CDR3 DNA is TGTGCCAGCACTAGGACAGGGACCTTTCCCCAGCATTTT. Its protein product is CASTRTGTFPQHF.

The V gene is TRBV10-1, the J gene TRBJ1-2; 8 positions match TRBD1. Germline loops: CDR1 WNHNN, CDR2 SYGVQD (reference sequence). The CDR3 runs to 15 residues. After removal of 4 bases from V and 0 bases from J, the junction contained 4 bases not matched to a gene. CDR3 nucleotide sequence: TGCGCCAGCAGTGTCGGGACAGGCCCTAACTATGGCTACACCTTC. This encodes CASSVGTGPNYGYTF.

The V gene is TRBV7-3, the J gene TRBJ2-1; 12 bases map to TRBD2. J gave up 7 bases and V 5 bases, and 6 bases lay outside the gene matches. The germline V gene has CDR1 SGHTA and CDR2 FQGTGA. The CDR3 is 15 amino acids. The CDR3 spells CASSLAGGPFNEQFF. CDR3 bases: TGTGCCAGCAGCCTAGCGGGGGGGCCGTTTAATGAGCAGTTCTTC.

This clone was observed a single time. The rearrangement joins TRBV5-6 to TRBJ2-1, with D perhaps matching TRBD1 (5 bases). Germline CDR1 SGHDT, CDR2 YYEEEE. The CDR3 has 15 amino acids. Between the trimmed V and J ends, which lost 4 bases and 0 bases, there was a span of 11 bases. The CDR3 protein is CASSQGLPSYNEQFF. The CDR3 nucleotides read TGTGCCAGCAGCCAGGGTCTTCCCTCCTACAATGAGCAGTTCTTC.

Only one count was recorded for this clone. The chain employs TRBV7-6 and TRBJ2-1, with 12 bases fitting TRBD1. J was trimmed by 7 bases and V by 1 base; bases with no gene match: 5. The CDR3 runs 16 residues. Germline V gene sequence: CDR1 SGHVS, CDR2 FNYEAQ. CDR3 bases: TGTGCCAGCAGCTTAGAAGGGACAGGGGGCGGAAATGAGCAGTTCTTC. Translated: CASSLEGTGGGNEQFF.

CDR3 region: CASSVGTGGIRETQYF. For the CDR3, the DNA is TGTGCCAGCAGCGTAGGGACAGGGGGCATCCGGGAGACCCAGTACTTC. The rearrangement joins TRBV9 to TRBJ2-5; the match to TRBD1 covers 11 bases. The CDR3 has 16 amino acids. Germline V gives CDR1 SGDLS, CDR2 YYNGEE. The V and J ends lost 0 bases and 5 bases, in that order; junction bases with no gene match: 6.

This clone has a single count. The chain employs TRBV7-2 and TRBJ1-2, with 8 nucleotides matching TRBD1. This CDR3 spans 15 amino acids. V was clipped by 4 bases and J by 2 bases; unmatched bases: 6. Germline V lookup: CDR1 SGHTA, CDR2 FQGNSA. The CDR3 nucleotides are TGTGCCAGCAGCTACCTCCCAGGGGGCAACTATGGCTACACCTTC. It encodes CASSYLPGGNYGYTF.

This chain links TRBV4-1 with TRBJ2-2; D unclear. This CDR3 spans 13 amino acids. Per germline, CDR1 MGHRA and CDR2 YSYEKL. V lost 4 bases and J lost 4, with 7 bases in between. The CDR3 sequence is CASSLYSTGELFF. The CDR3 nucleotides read TGCGCCAGCAGCCTATATAGCACCGGGGAGCTGTTTTTT.

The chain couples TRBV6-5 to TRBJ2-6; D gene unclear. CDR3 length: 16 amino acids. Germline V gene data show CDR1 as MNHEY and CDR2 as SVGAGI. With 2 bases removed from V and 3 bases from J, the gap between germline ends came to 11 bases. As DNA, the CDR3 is TGTGCCAGCAGTTACCCGGGTGGCGTTGGGGCCAACGTCCTGACTTTC. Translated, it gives CASSYPGGVGANVLTF.

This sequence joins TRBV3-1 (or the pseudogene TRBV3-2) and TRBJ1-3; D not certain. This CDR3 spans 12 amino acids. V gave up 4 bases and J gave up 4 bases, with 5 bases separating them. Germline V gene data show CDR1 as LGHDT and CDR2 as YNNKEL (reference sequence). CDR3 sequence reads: CASSPLGNTIYF. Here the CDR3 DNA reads TGTGCCAGCAGCCCCTTAGGAAACACCATATATTTT.

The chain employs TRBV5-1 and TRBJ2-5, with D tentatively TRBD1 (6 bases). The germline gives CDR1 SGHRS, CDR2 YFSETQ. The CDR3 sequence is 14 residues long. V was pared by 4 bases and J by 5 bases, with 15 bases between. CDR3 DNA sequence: TGCGCCAGCAGCCCATCCCCGCAGGGGGAGACCCAGTACTTC. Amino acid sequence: CASSPSPQGETQYF.

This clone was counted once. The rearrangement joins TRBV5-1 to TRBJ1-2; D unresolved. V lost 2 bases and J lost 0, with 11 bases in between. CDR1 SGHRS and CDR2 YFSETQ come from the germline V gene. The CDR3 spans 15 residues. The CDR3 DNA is TGCGCCAGCAGCTTATGGGCAGTAGCTAACTATGGCTACACCTTC. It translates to CASSLWAVANYGYTF.

In nucleotides, the CDR3 is TGTGCCAGCAGATCTTATGGGACAGCCTACGAGCAGTACTTC. This gives the protein CASRSYGTAYEQYF. This chain links TRBV2 with TRBJ2-7; 7 nucleotides match TRBD1. This CDR3 comprises 14 residues. The germline CDR1 and CDR2 sequences are SNHLY and FYNNEI. V shed 6 bases, J shed 2 bases, and the junction held 7 bases outside the gene matches.

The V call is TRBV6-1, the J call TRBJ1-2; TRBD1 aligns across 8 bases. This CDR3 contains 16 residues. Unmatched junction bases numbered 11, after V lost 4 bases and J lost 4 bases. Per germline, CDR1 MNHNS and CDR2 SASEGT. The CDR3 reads CASSGNLMDRAYGYTF. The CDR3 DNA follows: TGTGCCAGCAGTGGGAACTTGATGGACAGGGCCTATGGCTACACCTTC.

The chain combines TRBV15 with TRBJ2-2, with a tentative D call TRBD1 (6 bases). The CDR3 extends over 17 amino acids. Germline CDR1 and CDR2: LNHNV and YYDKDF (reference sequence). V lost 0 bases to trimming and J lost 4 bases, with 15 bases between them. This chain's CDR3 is CATSRDPLGTSTGELFF. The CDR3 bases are TGTGCCACCAGCAGAGATCCCCTCGGGACAAGCACCGGGGAGCTGTTTTTT.

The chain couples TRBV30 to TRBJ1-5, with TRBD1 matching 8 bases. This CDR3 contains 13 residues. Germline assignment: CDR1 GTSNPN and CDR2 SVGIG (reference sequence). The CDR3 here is CATDRERNQPQHF. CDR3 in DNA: TGTGCTACGGACAGGGAGCGCAATCAGCCCCAGCATTTT.

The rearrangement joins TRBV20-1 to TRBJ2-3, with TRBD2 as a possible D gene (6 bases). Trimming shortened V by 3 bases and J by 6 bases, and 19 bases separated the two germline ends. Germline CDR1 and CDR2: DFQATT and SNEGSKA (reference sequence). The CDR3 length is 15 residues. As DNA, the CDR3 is TGCAGTGCTAGTCGGGATAGCGGTTCCAGGGATACGCAGTATTTT. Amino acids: CSASRDSGSRDTQYF.

CDR3 coding DNA: TGTGCCAGCAGCTTAGAGGGGGGGCTTAGCGAGCAGTACTTC. It yields the protein CASSLEGGLSEQYF. This sequence joins TRBV7-3 and TRBJ2-7; TRBD2 is a possible D gene (7 bases). This CDR3 has 14 residues. The V end was cut by 2 bases, the J end by 6 bases, with 14 bases between. Germline values: CDR1 SGHTA, CDR2 FQGTGA.

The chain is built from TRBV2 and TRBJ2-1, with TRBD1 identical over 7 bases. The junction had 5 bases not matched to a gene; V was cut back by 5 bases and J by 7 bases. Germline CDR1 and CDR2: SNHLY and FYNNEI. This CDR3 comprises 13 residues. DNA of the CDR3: TGTGCCAGCAGTACGGGACAGAGAAATGAGCAGTTCTTC. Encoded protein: CASSTGQRNEQFF.

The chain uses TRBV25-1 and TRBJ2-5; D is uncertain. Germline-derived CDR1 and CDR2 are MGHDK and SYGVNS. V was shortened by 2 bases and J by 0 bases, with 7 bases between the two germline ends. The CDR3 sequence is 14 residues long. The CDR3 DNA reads TGTGCCAGCAGTGAAGAGGAGTACCAAGAGACCCAGTACTTC. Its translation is CASSEEEYQETQYF.

The CDR3 loop is CASSQGPRTDTQYF. The DNA of the CDR3 is TGCGCCAGCAGCCAAGGGCCCCGTACGGATACGCAGTATTTT. V and J are TRBV4-1 and TRBJ2-3; D is undetermined. Germline CDR1 is MGHRA and CDR2 is YSYEKL. The V and J ends lost 1 base and 6 bases respectively, with 11 bases between them. The CDR3 covers 14 residues.

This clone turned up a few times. This CDR3 is CASSSRGQGSTDTQYF. The CDR3 DNA reads TGCGCCAGCAGCTCCCGGGGACAGGGATCCACAGATACGCAGTATTTT. The chain recombines TRBV5-1 with TRBJ2-3, with 9 bases identical to TRBD1. Germline assignment: CDR1 SGHRS and CDR2 YFSETQ. This CDR3 contains 16 residues. V gave up 3 bases and J gave up 2 bases; unmatched junction bases: 7.